Below, 30 T cell receptor beta chains from the same sample are listed, as sequenced in a study of T cells in Graves' hyperthyroidism and ophthalmopathy. The CDR3 regions of TCR beta were amplified from RNA transcripts. The TCR CDR3 first-round RT-PCR relied on the HTBI primer set. TCRdb reanalysed the multiplex PCR reads using MiXCR and keeps one entry per CDR3 protein. The table shows about 480,000 distinct CDR3 sequences, with approximately 14% occurring only once. The specimen sequenced was blood. Source of these receptors: a woman between 18 and 29 years old with Graves' hyperthyroidism.

This clonotype came up once. A much larger clone differs from this one at a single base, so this may be a read error. J is TRBJ2-1 and V is TRBV19; D is possibly TRBD2 (6 bases). Gene TRBJ2-7 matches the end of the DNA better, so the J call may be wrong. The CDR3 spans 15 residues. The germline V gene encodes CDR1 LNHDA and CDR2 SQIVND (reference sequence). CDR3 DNA sequence: TGTGCCAGTAGTATTCTGCTAGCTAGCGACAATGAGCAGTACTTC. Residues: CASSILLASDNEQYF.

V and J are TRBV12-5 and TRBJ2-1, with TRBD2 matching over 8 bases. The V and J ends lost 3 bases and 6 bases, in that order; junction bases with no gene match: 10. Germline CDR1 reads LGHNT; CDR2 reads FRNRAP. CDR3 length: 16 residues. The CDR3 DNA reads as TGTGCTAGTGGTTTCATTAGCGGGGTATTACGCAATGAGCAGTTCTTC. Translating it yields CASGFISGVLRNEQFF.

This clonotype appeared many times. V usage is TRBV12-3 or TRBV12-4 and J usage is TRBJ2-7; tentatively, D is TRBD2 (6 bases). The CDR3 is made up of 15 amino acids. V lost 5 bases to trimming and J lost 0 bases, with 14 bases between them. The CDR3 bases are TGTGCCAGCAGTGACGGGACTTCCAGCTCCTACGAGCAGTACTTC. Residues: CASSDGTSSSYEQYF.

The chain couples TRBV9 to TRBJ2-3, with no clear D. CDR1 is SGDLS and CDR2 is YYNGEE in the germline V gene. The CDR3 runs 13 residues. Trimming removed 1 base from V and 4 bases from J, with 7 bases in between. The CDR3, as DNA: TGTGCCAGCAGCGTATACGGGTCAGATACGCAGTATTTT. Protein: CASSVYGSDTQYF.

Regarding this clonotype: With a much larger clone just one base away, this may be a read error. The rearrangement joins TRBV6-1 to TRBJ2-2, with D possibly called TRBD1 or TRBD2 (5 bases each). The CDR3 length is 17 residues. The germline V gene encodes CDR1 MNHNS and CDR2 SASEGT. The CDR3 loop is CGSSEGRGVLNTGELFF. CDR3 bases: TGTGGCAGCAGTGAAGGGCGAGGGGTCCTGAACACCGGGGAGCTGTTTTTT.

This clonotype came up many times. V usage is TRBV13 and J usage is TRBJ2-7; 14 nucleotides line up with TRBD2. Trimming at V came to 5 bases and at J to 3 bases, leaving 6 bases not matched to a gene. Germline V gene data show CDR1 as PRHDT and CDR2 as FYEKMQ (reference sequence). CDR3 length equals 16 residues. DNA of the CDR3: TGTGCCAGCAGCGTTACCGGGACTAGCGGGAGCTACGAGCAGTACTTC. Its translation is CASSVTGTSGSYEQYF.

This clonotype was picked up a small number of times. A much more abundant neighbour one base away suggests this may be a read error. The chain has TRBV2 and TRBJ1-2; D is ambiguous. Germline CDR1 reads SNHLY; CDR2 reads FYNNEI. V lost 4 bases and J 14 bases, leaving 14 bases between the germline ends. The CDR3 spans 11 residues. This chain's CDR3 is CASSVLNVSTF. The CDR3 region has the DNA TGTGCCAGCAGTGTCCTCAACGTTAGTACCTTC.

This clonotype was seen repeatedly, ten times or more. The V gene is TRBV12-3 or TRBV12-4, the J gene TRBJ2-2; 7 bases are a match to TRBD1. V shed 4 bases, J shed 7 bases, and the junction held 9 bases outside the gene matches. The CDR3 spans 15 residues. The CDR3 protein is CASSSGQDFDGELFF. CDR3 DNA sequence: TGTGCCAGCAGTTCCGGACAGGATTTCGACGGGGAGCTGTTTTTT.

This clonotype was observed a single time. V usage is TRBV20-1 and J usage is TRBJ2-2; D perhaps matches TRBD1 (5 bases). Germline V gene sequence: CDR1 DFQATT, CDR2 SNEGSKA (reference sequence). This CDR3 region has 16 residues. V gave up 0 bases and J gave up 0 bases, with 11 bases separating them. CDR3 DNA sequence: TGCAGTGCTAGAGATGGGGCGTCCGCGAACACCGGGGAGCTGTTTTTT. Its translation: CSARDGASANTGELFF.

This clonotype was counted many times. The chain employs TRBV6-5 and TRBJ2-7, with D possibly called TRBD1 or TRBD2 (5 bases each). Germline assignment: CDR1 MNHEY and CDR2 SVGAGI. There are 14 residues in the CDR3. The CDR3 region has the DNA TGTGCCAGCAGTTACTCGGGACCCTCCGACGAGCAGTACGTC. It encodes CASSYSGPSDEQYV.

With respect to this clonotype: A much bigger clone sits one base away, suggesting this may be a read error. This chain joins TRBV9 and TRBJ2-1; 8 bases are a match to TRBD2. This CDR3 comprises 18 residues. CDR1 and CDR2 (germline): SGDLS, YYNGEE. CDR3 in DNA: TGTGCCAGCAGCAGCGGGAGCGGCCCTTTAAGCTCCTACAATGAGCAGTGCTTC. This codes for CASSSGSGPLSSYNEQCF.

J is TRBJ2-1 and V is TRBV3-1, with TRBD2 matching 11 bases. CDR3 length: 15 residues. V gave up 5 bases and J gave up 7 bases; unmatched junction bases: 7. CDR1 is LGHDT and CDR2 is YNNKEL in the germline V gene (reference sequence). The CDR3 DNA is TGTGCCAGCAGCAAACTAGCGGGAGCTGTTAATGAGCAGTTCTTC. Translation: CASSKLAGAVNEQFF.

Ten or more counts support this clonotype. The J gene is TRBJ2-7, the V gene TRBV29-1; 10 positions match TRBD2. Germline loops: CDR1 SQVTM, CDR2 ANQGSEA. After removal of 4 bases from V and 3 bases from J, the junction contained 3 bases not matched to a gene. The CDR3 covers 13 residues. The CDR3: CSVVASGSYEQYF. In DNA, the CDR3 is TGCAGCGTTGTCGCTAGCGGGAGCTACGAGCAGTACTTC.

This clonotype was seen ten or more times. CDR3 DNA sequence: TGCGCCAGCAGTGATGTTGGGGGTAATCAGCCCCAGCATTTT. Translated, it gives CASSDVGGNQPQHF. This rearrangement joins TRBV5-1 to TRBJ1-5; possibly TRBD1 for D (5 bases). This CDR3 region has 14 residues. The germline gives CDR1 SGHRS, CDR2 YFSETQ. Trimming pared 5 bases from V and 4 bases from J, leaving 13 bases between.

This clonotype was detected many times. The V call is TRBV3-1, the J call TRBJ2-7; D is unclear. Germline-derived CDR1 and CDR2 are LGHDT and YNNKEL (reference sequence). This CDR3 has 12 amino acids. Between the trimmed V and J ends, which lost 1 base and 7 bases, there was a span of 8 bases. CDR3 coding DNA: TGTGCCAGCAGCCAAGGGGATAGGGAGCAGTACGTC. This codes for CASSQGDREQYV.

The chain uses TRBV5-1 and TRBJ1-3, with a weak D call TRBD1 (6 bases). Trimming took off 1 base at V and 1 base at J, with 9 bases between the two ends. Germline V lookup: CDR1 SGHRS, CDR2 YFSETQ. The CDR3 extends over 15 amino acids. The chain's CDR3 is CASSLRGQSGNTIYF. CDR3 nucleotides: TGCGCCAGCAGCTTGAGGGGACAATCTGGAAACACCATATATTTT.

The J gene is TRBJ2-3, the V gene TRBV7-9; 10 nucleotides line up with TRBD2. This CDR3 is built from 17 residues. Germline CDR1 reads SEHNR; CDR2 reads FQNEAQ (reference sequence). With 7 bases clipped from V and 1 base from J, the junction kept 11 bases outside the gene matches. CDR3 residues: CASTELWLAGGTDTQYF. The CDR3 coding sequence is TGTGCCAGCACCGAACTCTGGCTAGCGGGAGGCACAGATACGCAGTATTTT.

The sample holds many counts of this clonotype. The J gene is TRBJ1-2, the V gene TRBV28; the D is unclear. The CDR3 runs to 13 residues. CDR1 is MDHEN, CDR2 SYDVKM, per germline. V dropped 2 bases and J dropped 8 bases, with 12 bases sitting between them. This CDR3 reads CASSLKGSLGYTF. CDR3 nucleotide sequence: TGTGCCAGCAGTTTAAAGGGAAGCCTCGGCTACACCTTC.

Comments on this clonotype: The junction shows a germline mismatch at one end, possibly a read error. The chain couples TRBV5-1 to TRBJ1-1, with D possibly matching TRBD1 (6 bases). Per germline, CDR1 SGHRS and CDR2 YFSETQ. The CDR3 totals 13 residues. CDR3: CASKLRGGSEAFF. The CDR3 DNA sequence: TGTGCCAGCAAATTAAGGGGGGGTTCTGAAGCTTTCTTT.

This clonotype was counted ten times or more. The J gene is TRBJ1-1, the V gene TRBV7-3, with D tentatively TRBD1 (5 bases). In germline, CDR1 is SGHTA, CDR2 FQGTGA. The V and J ends lost 1 base and 2 bases respectively, with 11 bases between them. The CDR3 is 15 amino acids. CDR3 sequence reads: CASSLMPGPNTEAFF. The CDR3 DNA follows: TGTGCCAGCAGCTTAATGCCGGGGCCAAACACTGAAGCTTTCTTT.

This clonotype was found many times. V is TRBV5-1 and J is TRBJ2-1, with D unresolved. V was pared by 0 bases and J by 8 bases, with 15 bases between. Germline lookup yields CDR1 SGHRS and CDR2 YFSETQ. The CDR3 has 15 amino acids. DNA for the CDR3: TGCGCCAGCAGCTTGGGGGTAGGGTCGATGGATGAGCAGTTCTTC. This translates into CASSLGVGSMDEQFF.

This clonotype was seen a single time. The genes are TRBV7-2 and TRBJ1-6; D is ambiguous. The CDR3 consists of 15 residues. V was trimmed by 5 bases and J by 10 bases, leaving 18 bases between them. Germline CDR1 reads SGHTA; CDR2 reads FQGNSA. In DNA, the CDR3 is TGTGCCAGCAGCCCTATAGGTGTGGCGGGATCACCCCTCCACTTT. Its translation is CASSPIGVAGSPLHF.

In its sample, this clonotype was seen many times. CDR3 DNA sequence: TGTGCCAGTAGTATGAAGCGAGACAGGTGGTACACTGAAGCTTTCTTT. Translated, it gives CASSMKRDRWYTEAFF. The rearrangement joins TRBV19 to TRBJ1-1, with D maybe TRBD1 (6 bases). This CDR3 is built from 16 residues. V was clipped by 3 bases and J by 3 bases, with 17 bases between them. Germline V CDR1 and CDR2: LNHDA, SQIVND (reference sequence).

This clonotype was seen many times. The chain combines TRBV24-1 with TRBJ2-2, with TRBD2 matching 13 bases. The CDR3 runs to 16 residues. V was pared by 2 bases and J by 7 bases, with 3 bases of the junction left unmatched. The germline V gene encodes CDR1 KGHDR and CDR2 SFDVKD. The CDR3 DNA sequence: TGTGCCACCAGTGATTCGGGACTAGCGGGATTCGGGGAGCTGTTTTTT. Translation gives CATSDSGLAGFGELFF.

Of note for this clonotype: It may be a read error: a sequence one base away is much more abundant. This chain connects TRBV20-1 to TRBJ2-5; TRBD2 aligns across 11 bases. The germline CDR1 and CDR2 sequences are DFQATT and SNEGSKA (reference sequence). This CDR3 has 14 residues. CDR3 in DNA: TGCAGTGCTAGACAACTAGCGGGAGAAGAGACCCATTACTTC. Encoded protein: CSARQLAGEETHYF.

This clonotype came up many times. The rearrangement links TRBV2 to TRBJ2-3; D is unclear. The CDR3 is made up of 13 amino acids. Trimming took 5 bases from V and 4 from J, leaving 10 bases between them. Germline CDR1 is SNHLY and CDR2 is FYNNEI. The CDR3 sequence: CASSSVAADTQYF. CDR3 sequence (DNA): TGTGCCAGCAGTTCCGTCGCGGCAGATACGCAGTATTTT.

This clonotype was counted ten times or more. This rearrangement joins TRBV11-1 to TRBJ2-5, with TRBD1 as a possible D gene (5 bases). The CDR3 is 15 residues long. Per the germline V gene, CDR1 is SGHAT and CDR2 is FQDESV (reference sequence). Trimming removed 3 bases from V and 2 bases from J, with 13 bases in between. CDR3 residues: CASSFSRGSQETQYF. The CDR3 DNA is TGTGCCAGCAGCTTCTCTAGGGGTTCACAAGAGACCCAGTACTTC. Based on the CDR3 plus reference TRBV11-1 and TRBJ2-5, the full variable domain is EAEVAQSPRYKITEKSQAVAFWCDPISGHATLYWYRQILGQGPELLVQFQDESVVDDSQLPKDRFSAERLKGVDSTLKIQPAELGDSAMYLCASSFSRGSQETQYFGPGTRLLVL.

As to this clonotype: A much larger clone is a single base away; this may be a read error. This chain joins TRBV5-1 and TRBJ2-3, with TRBD2 identical over 8 bases. This CDR3 is 18 amino acids long. With V trimmed by 2 bases and J by 6 bases, 17 bases remained unmatched. Germline V lookup: CDR1 SGHRS, CDR2 YFSETQ. CDR3 region: CASSFPRGPAGEVDTQYF. In DNA form, the CDR3 reads TGCGCCAGCAGCTTCCCGCGGGGACCAGCGGGAGAAGTGGATACGCAGTATTTT.

This clonotype has a count of ten or more. V usage is TRBV10-3 and J usage is TRBJ1-2, with a tentative D call TRBD1 (6 bases). From germline, CDR1 is ENHRY and CDR2 SYGVKD. V lost 5 bases, J lost 8 bases, and 15 bases lay in between. CDR3 size: 13 residues. The CDR3 here is CAISRQEFEGYTF. CDR3 bases: TGTGCCATCAGTCGACAGGAGTTCGAGGGCTACACCTTC.

V and J are TRBV20-1 and TRBJ2-1; D gene unclear. The germline CDR1 and CDR2 sequences are DFQATT and SNEGSKA (reference sequence). V lost 6 bases, J lost 6 bases, and 15 bases lay in between. CDR3 length equals 13 residues. CDR3 in DNA: TGCAGTGCCGCCAGCCCGCGAGGCAATGAGCAGTTCTTC. As protein: CSAASPRGNEQFF.